The 25 T cell receptor beta chains reported below all come from one sample, sequenced in a study of human T cells and chemical hapten exposure. Regarding time point: patch test 1, 2 weeks after DPC sensitization. Stated treatment: therapeutic diphenylcyclopropenone sensitization with weekly scalp DPC. TCRdb reprocessed the RACE reads with MiXCR, giving one entry per CDR3 protein. The sample holds some 350,000 distinct CDR3 sequences, 5.5% to 8% seen once. This material consisted of whole blood, taken in connection with sensitization to the hapten diphenylcyclopropenone (DPC). All receptors derive from a young woman with alopecia areata. Some clones in this sample may be carry-over from other donors' samples.

CDR3 amino acids: CASSHSFEGYLTKNIQYF. DNA of the CDR3: TGCGCCAGCAGCCACTCTTTCGAGGGGTATCTAACCAAAAACATTCAGTACTTC. This sequence joins TRBV4-1 and TRBJ2-4; D may correspond to TRBD1 or TRBD2 (5 bases each). The CDR3 extends over 18 amino acids. Between the trimmed V and J ends, which lost 3 bases and 2 bases, there was a span of 20 bases. In germline, CDR1 is MGHRA, CDR2 YSYEKL.

The chain employs TRBV19 and TRBJ2-6; D call uncertain. The CDR3 is made up of 16 amino acids. Per the germline V gene, CDR1 is LNHDA and CDR2 is SQIVND (reference sequence). V shed 11 bases and J shed 0 bases, with 17 bases lying between them. Here the CDR3 reads CAPRRHSSSGANVLTF. The CDR3 nucleotides are TGTGCCCCCCGGCGCCACTCCAGCTCTGGGGCCAACGTCCTGACTTTC.

In its sample, this clonotype was seen many times. The chain couples TRBV28 to TRBJ1-5, with D possibly being TRBD1 (5 bases). Germline CDR1 MDHEN, CDR2 SYDVKM. This CDR3 has 15 residues. The V end lost 8 bases, the J end lost 3 bases, and 17 bases lay between the germline ends. CDR3 in DNA: TGTGCCAGCCGAGGACGGGACCGCCTCAATCAGCCCCAGCATTTT. Protein: CASRGRDRLNQPQHF.

This clonotype came up a few times. CDR3 bases: TGTGCCAGCAGCCCCTACCTTAGCTCCTATAATTCACCCCTCCACTTT. It yields the protein CASSPYLSSYNSPLHF. This chain uses TRBV7-2 with TRBJ1-6; D remains ambiguous. Germline values: CDR1 SGHTA, CDR2 FQGNSA. The CDR3 totals 16 residues. Trimming took off 5 bases at V and 0 bases at J, with 11 bases between the two ends.

This clonotype appeared a few times. This sequence joins TRBV2 and TRBJ1-1, with D uncertain. The germline V and J ends were trimmed by 6 bases and 8 bases, with 13 bases remaining between them. The germline V gene has CDR1 SNHLY and CDR2 FYNNEI. The length of the CDR3 is 12 residues. DNA for the CDR3: TGTGCCAGCAGCGAGAACGATGCAGAAGCTTTCTTT. It specifies CASSENDAEAFF. Using reference TRBV2 and TRBJ1-1 for the parts outside the CDR3, the full variable domain is EPEVTQTPSHQVTQMGQEVILRCVPISNHLYFYWYRQILGQKVEFLVSFYNNEISEKSEIFDDQFSVERPDGSNFTLKIRSTKLEDSAMYFCASSENDAEAFFGQGTRLTVV.

V gene TRBV5-1 combines with J gene TRBJ1-1, with D possibly TRBD1 on 5 matching bases. The V and J ends lost 9 bases and 1 base respectively, with 16 bases between them. The CDR3 length is 14 residues. CDR1 and CDR2 (germline): SGHRS, YFSETQ. As DNA, the CDR3 is TGCGCCACCGCCCCCGACACAGGGAACACTGAAGCTTTCTTT. Translated: CATAPDTGNTEAFF.

V gene TRBV2 combines with J gene TRBJ1-1, with D unclear. V gave up 3 bases and J gave up 0 bases, with 11 bases separating them. CDR1 SNHLY and CDR2 FYNNEI come from the germline V gene. The CDR3 length is 15 residues. CDR3 DNA: TGTGCCAGCAGTGAGTGGAGCTTAATGAACACTGAAGCTTTCTTT. Protein sequence: CASSEWSLMNTEAFF.

This clonotype has only a few counts. The chain combines TRBV13 with TRBJ2-7; 9 bases are a match to TRBD1. In germline, CDR1 is PRHDT, CDR2 FYEKMQ (reference sequence). The CDR3 runs 15 residues. After removal of 5 bases from V and 4 bases from J, the junction contained 9 bases not matched to a gene. This CDR3 reads CASSRQGVTTYEQYF. The CDR3 DNA reads as TGTGCCAGCAGCCGACAGGGGGTCACGACTTACGAGCAGTACTTC. The whole variable domain, filled in from reference TRBV13 and TRBJ2-7, reads AAGVIQSPRHLIKEKRETATLKCYPIPRHDTVYWYQQGPGQDPQFLISFYEKMQSDKGSIPDRFSAQQFSDYHSELNMSSLELGDSALYFCASSRQGVTTYEQYFGPGTRLTVT.

The table lists this clonotype with many counts. The chain employs TRBV7-3 and TRBJ2-3; no clear D gene. Germline V gene sequence: CDR1 SGHTA, CDR2 FQGTGA. The V end lost 0 bases, the J end lost 0 bases, and 10 bases lay between the germline ends. CDR3 length: 16 residues. Here the CDR3 DNA reads TGTGCCAGCAGCTTAACTTGGAGCATCAGCACAGATACGCAGTATTTT. Encoded protein: CASSLTWSISTDTQYF.

This clonotype was seen a few times. The rearrangement links TRBV12-5 to TRBJ2-1; 10 bases line up with TRBD1. Unmatched junction bases numbered 7, after V lost 0 bases and J lost 8 bases. CDR1 LGHNT and CDR2 FRNRAP come from the germline V gene. The length of the CDR3 is 16 residues. The CDR3 bases are TGTGCTAGTGGTTTGGTACTTGGACAGGGGGTCCATGAGCAGTTCTTC. It is translated as CASGLVLGQGVHEQFF.

The CDR3, as DNA: TGTGCCAGCAGCTTGGGGGCCTACCAAGAGACCCAGTACTTC. Translated: CASSLGAYQETQYF. This sequence joins TRBV7-2 and TRBJ2-5, with D tentatively TRBD1 (6 bases). Deletions cut 3 bases from V and 0 bases from J, with 8 bases between. The CDR3 extends over 14 amino acids. The germline CDR1 and CDR2 sequences are SGHTA and FQGNSA.

The chain recombines TRBV5-1 with TRBJ1-1; TRBD1 agrees at 7 bases. The CDR3 extends over 13 amino acids. Germline V gene lookup returns CDR1 SGHRS and CDR2 YFSETQ. Losses at the gene ends were 5 bases for V and 2 bases for J; bases not matched to a gene: 3. CDR3: CASRAGGNTEAFF. As DNA, the CDR3 is TGCGCCAGCAGGGCAGGGGGTAACACTGAAGCTTTCTTT.

This clonotype was seen at least ten times. The chain couples TRBV6-5 to TRBJ2-5; 9 nucleotides agree with TRBD2. The V gene end was trimmed by 0 bases and the J gene end by 5 bases; junction bases not matched to a gene: 10. The CDR3 is 17 residues long. Germline V gene lookup returns CDR1 MNHEY and CDR2 SVGAGI. This CDR3 is CASSYSKTRGGSETQYF. DNA of the CDR3: TGTGCCAGCAGTTACTCGAAGACGCGGGGGGGCTCGGAGACCCAGTACTTC.

This clonotype was counted only a few times. V gene TRBV20-1 combines with J gene TRBJ1-4; D remains unclear. CDR3 length: 16 amino acids. Germline lookup yields CDR1 DFQATT and CDR2 SNEGSKA (reference sequence). The V and J ends lost 0 bases and 3 bases respectively, with 14 bases between them. The CDR3: CSARDIPGRANEKLFF. The CDR3 region has the DNA TGCAGTGCTAGAGATATCCCAGGTCGTGCTAATGAAAAACTGTTTTTT.

This clonotype was counted between two and nine times. The gene calls are TRBV20-1 and TRBJ2-3; 8 bases fit TRBD2. Germline V gene lookup returns CDR1 DFQATT and CDR2 SNEGSKA (reference sequence). The length of the CDR3 is 15 residues. Losses at the gene ends were 3 bases for V and 0 bases for J; bases not matched to a gene: 5. This chain's CDR3 is CSASVSGTSTDTQYF. The CDR3 coding sequence is TGCAGTGCTAGTGTTAGCGGGACGAGCACAGATACGCAGTATTTT.

For the CDR3, the DNA is TGTGCCAGCAGCCAGGGACACTTAAATCAGCCCCAGCATTTT. Protein sequence: CASSQGHLNQPQHF. J is TRBJ1-5 and V is TRBV3-1, with a possible D match to TRBD1 (6 bases). Germline V CDR1 and CDR2: LGHDT, YNNKEL (reference sequence). There are 14 residues in the CDR3. The ends were cut back, 3 bases at V and 4 bases at J, with 10 bases in the middle.

A few counts support this clonotype. The chain is built from TRBV5-1 and TRBJ2-3, with 8 nucleotides matching TRBD2. V lost 0 bases, J lost 0 bases, and 3 bases stayed unmatched. Germline lookup yields CDR1 SGHRS and CDR2 YFSETQ. The CDR3 is made up of 16 amino acids. This CDR3 is CASSLEVAGSTDTQYF. As DNA, the CDR3 is TGCGCCAGCAGCTTGGAGGTAGCGGGGAGCACAGATACGCAGTATTTT.

This clonotype has only a few counts. This chain uses TRBV29-1 with TRBJ2-2; possibly TRBD2 for D (6 bases). Trimming pared 5 bases from V and 5 bases from J, leaving 12 bases between. The CDR3 is made up of 13 amino acids. In germline, CDR1 is SQVTM, CDR2 ANQGSEA. CDR3 protein: CSVMGLQTGELFF. The DNA for the CDR3 is TGCAGCGTTATGGGACTTCAGACCGGGGAGCTGTTTTTT.

At least ten counts were recorded for this clonotype. The V and J genes are TRBV29-1 and TRBJ2-3, with 9 bases aligning to TRBD2. The V gene end was trimmed by 6 bases and the J gene end by 1 base; junction bases not matched to a gene: 2. The CDR3 extends over 13 amino acids. Germline assignment: CDR1 SQVTM and CDR2 ANQGSEA. The DNA of the CDR3 is TGCAGCGTGGGCGGGGGGGGCACAGATACGCAGTATTTT. Its protein is CSVGGGGTDTQYF.

This clonotype has at least ten counts. The CDR3 sequence: CASSPEIGDHEQYF. Written as DNA, the CDR3 is TGTGCCAGCTCACCGGAGATCGGGGACCACGAGCAGTACTTC. The genes are TRBV18 and TRBJ2-7; perhaps D is TRBD1 or TRBD2 (5 bases each). Germline lookup yields CDR1 KGHSH and CDR2 LQKENI. Trimming removed 3 bases from V and 5 bases from J, with 14 bases in between. The length of the CDR3 is 14 residues.

The J gene is TRBJ1-2, the V gene TRBV6-2 or TRBV6-3; TRBD1 is a possible D gene (6 bases). The CDR3 sequence is 18 residues long. The germline gives CDR1 MNHEY, CDR2 SVGEGT. V shed 2 bases and J shed 4 bases, with 23 bases lying between them. The CDR3 sequence is CASSYETHALQGFYGYTF. The CDR3 nucleotides are TGTGCCAGCAGTTACGAAACTCACGCCTTACAGGGCTTCTATGGCTACACCTTC.

This clonotype was observed a single time. The rearrangement joins TRBV20-1 to TRBJ1-5, with 7 bases lining up with TRBD1. V lost 1 base, J lost 3 bases, and 3 bases stayed unmatched. This CDR3 has 14 residues. Per germline, CDR1 DFQATT and CDR2 SNEGSKA (reference sequence). The DNA for the CDR3 is TGCAGTGCTAGAGCCGGGACAGACAATCAGCCCCAGCATTTT. Protein: CSARAGTDNQPQHF.

This clonotype was seen only a few times. The chain has TRBV19 and TRBJ2-1; 13 nucleotides match TRBD2. The CDR3 is 14 amino acids. V was pared by 6 bases and J by 9 bases, with 5 bases of the junction left unmatched. Germline V gene lookup returns CDR1 LNHDA and CDR2 SQIVND (reference sequence). CDR3 residues: CASRLAGGPIEQFF. The CDR3 coding sequence is TGTGCCAGTAGACTAGCGGGGGGGCCGATTGAGCAGTTCTTC.

This clonotype came up many times. This chain connects TRBV7-9 to TRBJ2-7; 8 bases align to TRBD1. V lost 3 bases and J lost 5; bases outside the gene matches: 6. Germline V gene data show CDR1 as SEHNR and CDR2 as FQNEAQ (reference sequence). This CDR3 is built from 14 residues. CDR3 sequence (DNA): TGTGCCAGCAGCTTCCGGGACAGGCGCGACGAGCAGTACTTC. Translating gives CASSFRDRRDEQYF.

This clonotype appeared a few times. The V and J genes are TRBV28 and TRBJ1-2, with D hard to call. The CDR3 spans 13 residues. Germline loops: CDR1 MDHEN, CDR2 SYDVKM. V shed 0 bases and J shed 7 bases, with 9 bases lying between them. The CDR3 sequence: CASSLCTKSGYTF. The CDR3 coding sequence is TGTGCCAGCAGTTTATGCACTAAAAGTGGCTACACCTTC.